One sample yielded the 13 T cell receptor beta chains listed below, sequenced in a study of blood T cell repertoires in COVID-19 (dated by TCRdb to the early 2020s). The library was built by means of the immunoSEQ multiplex PCR assay. TCRdb mirrors the immuneACCESS table, restricted to in-frame sequences. Some clones are absent from its copies; in checked studies, under half trace to an unresolved V gene, and the reason for the others is unknown. This sample is represented by 150,000 to 200,000 clones; roughly 79% of them were singletons. Jointly, the top ten make up around 24% of the sample. Sequencing was performed on peripheral blood. The source of these receptors is a woman between 65 and 79 years old with acute or convalescent COVID-19.

In its sample, this clone was seen many times. The chain employs TRBV9 and TRBJ1-2, with a weak D call TRBD1 (5 bases). CDR3 length: 15 residues. Deletions cut 0 bases from V and 8 bases from J, with 17 bases between. CDR1 is SGDLS and CDR2 is YYNGEE in the germline V gene. CDR3 protein: CASSVEQGGGGGYTF. The CDR3 coding sequence is TGTGCCAGCAGCGTAGAACAAGGTGGGGGAGGAGGCTACACCTTC.

This clone occurred a few times. Here the CDR3 DNA reads TGTGCCAGCAGCTTGGCCAGTCGGGGGATGAGCACTGAAGCTTTCTTT. Amino acid sequence: CASSLASRGMSTEAFF. V gene TRBV5-6 combines with J gene TRBJ1-1; TRBD1 is a possible D gene (5 bases). V was cut by 0 bases and J by 4 bases, with 16 bases left in between. The length of the CDR3 is 16 residues. The germline V gene encodes CDR1 SGHDT and CDR2 YYEEEE.

The chain employs TRBV5-1 and TRBJ1-6; TRBD1 agrees at 9 bases. Trimming took 4 bases from V and 4 from J; bases not matched to a gene: 3. The CDR3 length is 15 residues. The germline gives CDR1 SGHRS, CDR2 YFSETQ. The CDR3 DNA reads as TGCGCCAGCAGCCCGGGACAGGGTTATAATTCACCCCTCCACTTT. Amino acid sequence: CASSPGQGYNSPLHF.

J is TRBJ2-1 and V is TRBV5-4, with D possibly TRBD2 on 5 matching bases. The CDR3 is 14 residues long. Trimming shortened V by 0 bases and J by 7 bases, and 11 bases separated the two germline ends. CDR1 and CDR2 (germline): SGHNT, YYREEE (reference sequence). The CDR3 nucleotides read TGTGCCAGCAGCTTGGAACTAGGCCGTAATGAGCAGTTCTTC. This encodes CASSLELGRNEQFF.

The genes are TRBV4-1 and TRBJ2-3, with 10 bases that match TRBD2. Looked up from germline, CDR1 is MGHRA and CDR2 is YSYEKL. The V gene end was trimmed by 1 base and the J gene end by 5 bases; junction bases not matched to a gene: 9. There are 17 residues in the CDR3. The CDR3 is CASSQGAGGPGGDTQYF. The CDR3 DNA sequence: TGCGCCAGCAGCCAAGGAGCGGGAGGGCCCGGCGGAGATACGCAGTATTTT.

This clone was detected only a few times. The V gene is TRBV6-5, the J gene TRBJ2-1, with 9 bases matching TRBD2. The CDR3 contains 15 residues. The germline CDR1 and CDR2 sequences are MNHEY and SVGAGI. Trimming at V came to 3 bases and at J to 7 bases, leaving 7 bases not matched to a gene. The CDR3 region is CASSYSGTSPNEQFF. As DNA, the CDR3 is TGTGCCAGCAGTTATTCCGGGACTAGCCCAAATGAGCAGTTCTTC.

This chain joins TRBV3-1 (or the pseudogene TRBV3-2) and TRBJ2-2; 12 bases are shared with TRBD2. The germline CDR1 and CDR2 sequences are LGHDT and YNNKEL (reference sequence). The V gene end was trimmed by 1 base and the J gene end by 5 bases; junction bases not matched to a gene: 8. The CDR3 loop spans 18 amino acids. The CDR3 DNA sequence: TGTGCCAGCAGCCAAGTAACTAGCGGGAGGTACATAACCGGGGAGCTGTTTTTT. Amino acid sequence: CASSQVTSGRYITGELFF.

There are many counts of this clone. V gene TRBV5-1 combines with J gene TRBJ2-7, with 10 nucleotides matching TRBD2. The CDR3 spans 15 residues. Germline V gene lookup returns CDR1 SGHRS and CDR2 YFSETQ. Trimming took 4 bases from V and 5 from J; bases not matched to a gene: 9. Written as DNA, the CDR3 is TGCGCCAGCAGCCAACCGGGACTAGCGAACGACGAGCAGTACTTC. Residues: CASSQPGLANDEQYF.

This clone is categorized as medium-sized. This chain links TRBV27 with TRBJ1-3; TRBD1 aligns across 8 bases. The CDR3 runs 14 residues. J was trimmed by 11 bases and V by 8 bases; bases with no gene match: 14. Germline V gene lookup returns CDR1 MNHEY and CDR2 SMNVEV (reference sequence). In DNA form, the CDR3 reads TGTGCCAGCTCCGACAGGGGCCGAGGGAGTGCCATATATTTT. Residues: CASSDRGRGSAIYF.

Points on this clone: Distinct nucleotide sequences in the sample also encode this CDR3. The chain joins TRBV10-3 to TRBJ2-5; weak D call: TRBD2 (6 bases). The V end was cut by 6 bases, the J end by 4 bases, with 9 bases between. Germline V gene lookup returns CDR1 ENHRY and CDR2 SYGVKD. The CDR3 is 12 residues long. CDR3 DNA sequence: TGTGCCATCAGGGGGACTGGAGAGACCCAGTACTTC. The encoded protein is CAIRGTGETQYF.

The sample holds a few counts of this clone. This CDR3 is CATSRGASGSTDTQYF. The CDR3, as DNA: TGTGCCACCAGCAGAGGTGCTAGCGGGAGCACAGATACGCAGTATTTT. The gene calls are TRBV15 and TRBJ2-3; 8 bases are shared with TRBD2. Germline lookup yields CDR1 LNHNV and CDR2 YYDKDF (reference sequence). The CDR3 runs to 16 residues. Trimming took 1 base from V and 0 from J; bases not matched to a gene: 3.

V is TRBV30 and J is TRBJ1-2; D remains unclear. In germline, CDR1 is GTSNPN, CDR2 SVGIG (reference sequence). Trimming removed 4 bases at V and 4 bases at J, with 13 bases between. The CDR3 runs to 13 residues. CDR3 DNA sequence: TGTGCCTGGAAGCCCTCAGGCTTCTATGGCTACACCTTC. Encoded protein: CAWKPSGFYGYTF.

J is TRBJ2-7 and V is TRBV6-1; possible D gene TRBD1, 7 bases. CDR1 MNHNS and CDR2 SASEGT come from the germline V gene. The CDR3 is 14 amino acids. Trimming took off 2 bases at V and 6 bases at J, with 14 bases between the two ends. The CDR3 region has the DNA TGTGCCAGCAGTGAAAGGGGGGACAGCGGCGAGCAGTACTTC. This sequence encodes CASSERGDSGEQYF.